This T cell receptor beta chain comes out of a study of blood T cell repertoires in COVID-19. Study in general: Samples taken during acute and convalescent COVID-19 were collected in the United States, Italy and Spain. In each case, the material was cDNA or gDNA derived from T cells, B-cell-depleted T cells, or PBMCs.

The sample holds a few counts of this clone. The CDR3 sequence is 13 residues long. Germline V gives CDR1 SEHNR, CDR2 FQNEAQ (reference sequence). Unmatched junction bases numbered 4, after V lost 2 bases and J lost 7 bases. Original data processing: Amplifying reference gene primers gave estimates of nucleated cell counts. TCRdb keeps only in-frame clones here, not all; method: immunoSEQ multiplex PCR. The D gene and trimming were derived from the DNA, and the V and J assignments and clone size from that table. This table has some 340,000 clones, around nine tenths appearing once. Donors were grouped by their self-reported clinical history.

The TCR originated in a woman under 40 who had been exposed to COVID-19. Sequencing was performed on PBMCs or T cells enriched from blood (not recorded which). The rearrangement joins TRBV7-9 to TRBJ1-2; TRBD1 matches at 7 bases. The CDR3 loop reads CASSLRTGFGYTF. Written as DNA, the CDR3 is TGTGCCAGCAGCTTACGGACAGGCTTTGGCTACACCTTC.